These 29 T cell receptor beta chains came from one sample sequenced in a study of T cell repertoires in cytomegalovirus infection. The antigens of these receptors remain unknown. Each CDR3 protein is one row after TCRdb ran MiXCR on the reads. The table shows approximately 910,000 distinct CDR3 sequences, with around 29% occurring only once. This specimen consisted of cultured CD8+ T cells from PBMCs, obtained from culture after CMV antigen stimulation. These receptor sequences come from a human donor in good health (CMV status not recorded). Some clones in this sample may be carry-over from other donors' samples.

About this clonotype itself: One end of the junction is discordant with germline, which a read error may explain. This chain uses TRBV12-3 or TRBV12-4 with TRBJ2-3; D is unclear. This CDR3 region has 12 residues. The CDR3 coding sequence is TGTGCCAGCAGCCCGGAGCTGGATATGCAGTATTTT. Translated, it gives CASSPELDMQYF.

The rearrangement joins TRBV6-6 to TRBJ2-5; TRBD2 agrees at 13 bases. The CDR3 sequence is 18 residues long. J was trimmed by 1 base and V by 2 bases; bases with no gene match: 7. Germline CDR1 MNHNY, CDR2 SVGAGI (reference sequence). CDR3 coding DNA: TGTGCCAGCAGTTACCGATCCAGGACTAGCGGGGGCCAAGAGACCCAGTACTTC. Encoded protein: CASSYRSRTSGGQETQYF.

The CDR3 sequence is CASAGATQYF. CDR3 in DNA: TGTGCCAGCGCGGGTGCGACCCAGTACTTC. The J gene is TRBJ2-5, the V gene TRBV6-2 or TRBV6-3; possible D gene TRBD2, 5 bases. V lost 8 bases, J lost 7 bases, and 8 bases lay in between. Germline CDR1 MNHEY, CDR2 SVGEGT. The CDR3 is 10 residues long.

The J gene is TRBJ2-1, the V gene TRBV15; TRBD1 might be the D (6 bases). Germline CDR1 LNHNV, CDR2 YYDKDF (reference sequence). Trimming shortened V by 5 bases and J by 4 bases, and 15 bases separated the two germline ends. This CDR3 spans 15 amino acids. The CDR3 DNA is TGTGCCACCAGCCCCCGGGACACCTTTTACAATGAGCAGTTCTTC. Residues: CATSPRDTFYNEQFF.

The chain has TRBV24-1 and TRBJ2-3; D might be TRBD1 (5 bases). Per the germline V gene, CDR1 is KGHDR and CDR2 is SFDVKD. V lost 1 base to trimming and J lost 4 bases, with 8 bases between them. The CDR3 consists of 14 residues. The CDR3 DNA reads TGTGCCACCAGTGATTTCGACAGCGCAGATACGCAGTATTTT. The encoded protein is CATSDFDSADTQYF.

This clonotype was seen only a few times. The chain recombines TRBV5-6 with TRBJ2-3, with TRBD2 matching 13 bases. The CDR3 runs to 15 residues. The germline CDR1 and CDR2 sequences are SGHDT and YYEEEE. V shed 6 bases and J 4 bases; nucleotides not matched to a gene: 5. CDR3 amino acids: CASIQGLAGPDTQYF. As DNA, the CDR3 is TGTGCCAGCATCCAGGGACTAGCGGGGCCAGATACGCAGTATTTT.

The CDR3 is CASSPWTVSYEQYF. CDR3 DNA sequence: TGTGCCAGCAGTCCCTGGACTGTTAGCTACGAGCAGTACTTC. The chain combines TRBV6-1 with TRBJ2-7; a possible D gene is TRBD2 (5 bases). V was cut by 5 bases and J by 3 bases, with 14 bases left in between. Germline lookup yields CDR1 MNHNS and CDR2 SASEGT. This CDR3 is 14 amino acids long.

This sequence joins TRBV19 and TRBJ2-1; D might be TRBD2 (5 bases). Germline V gene data show CDR1 as LNHDA and CDR2 as SQIVND (reference sequence). The CDR3 covers 15 residues. V lost 6 bases, J lost 0 bases, and 12 bases lay in between. The CDR3 protein is CASRVRGSSYNEQFF. The CDR3 bases are TGTGCCAGTAGGGTCCGAGGGAGCTCCTACAATGAGCAGTTCTTC. The whole variable domain, remainder taken from reference TRBV19 and TRBJ2-1, is DGGITQSPKYLFRKEGQNVTLSCEQNLNHDAMYWYRQDPGQGLRLIYYSQIVNDFQKGDIAEGYSVSREKKESFPLTVTSAQKNPTAFYLCASRVRGSSYNEQFFGPGTRLTVL.

The V and J genes are TRBV25-1 and TRBJ1-2, with 8 bases that match TRBD1. CDR1 is MGHDK and CDR2 is SYGVNS in the germline V gene. J lost 4 bases, V lost 8 bases, and 12 bases had no gene match. This CDR3 is 15 amino acids long. DNA of the CDR3: TGTGCCAGCTTCGGAACGACAGGGGTAATCTATGGCTACACCTTC. Its protein is CASFGTTGVIYGYTF.

In this sample, this clonotype turned up a few times. The chain links TRBV27 to TRBJ1-2, with 10 bases fitting TRBD1. CDR3 length: 20 residues. Germline assignment: CDR1 MNHEY and CDR2 SMNVEV (reference sequence). Losses at the gene ends were 5 bases for V and 5 bases for J; bases not matched to a gene: 23. The CDR3 DNA reads as TGTGCCAGCAGTCTACAATTGAGAGGACAGGGGGTGGCCGACAGGTATGGCTACACCTTC. Protein: CASSLQLRGQGVADRYGYTF.

The chain joins TRBV7-6 to TRBJ2-3; 9 nucleotides match TRBD1. The CDR3 runs 14 residues. Trimming took 4 bases from V and 4 from J; bases not matched to a gene: 3. Germline loops: CDR1 SGHVS, CDR2 FNYEAQ. CDR3 DNA sequence: TGTGCCAGCAGCTGGGGACAGGGCCCAGATACGCAGTATTTT. It specifies CASSWGQGPDTQYF.

This clonotype appeared a few times. The V and J genes are TRBV29-1 and TRBJ1-3; 8 bases are a match to TRBD1. With V trimmed by 6 bases and J by 3 bases, 7 bases remained unmatched. CDR1 SQVTM and CDR2 ANQGSEA come from the germline V gene. CDR3 length: 14 amino acids. CDR3 bases: TGCAGCGTCGACAACAGGGGGGATGGAAACACCATATATTTT. This sequence encodes CSVDNRGDGNTIYF.

This rearrangement joins TRBV9 to TRBJ1-5, with D uncertain. There are 15 residues in the CDR3. Germline CDR1 is SGDLS and CDR2 is YYNGEE. With 0 bases removed from V and 3 bases from J, the gap between germline ends came to 10 bases. CDR3 in DNA: TGTGCCAGCAGCGTAGGAACAGCCGTCAATCAGCCCCAGCATTTT. Encoded protein: CASSVGTAVNQPQHF.

This chain connects TRBV12-5 to TRBJ2-1, with 9 bases matching TRBD2. Losses at the gene ends were 3 bases for V and 0 bases for J; bases not matched to a gene: 3. Germline CDR1 LGHNT, CDR2 FRNRAP. The CDR3 spans 16 residues. Here the CDR3 reads CASGFGGGDSYNEQFF. CDR3 nucleotides: TGTGCTAGTGGTTTTGGCGGGGGGGACTCCTACAATGAGCAGTTCTTC.

There are many counts of this clonotype. The chain joins TRBV7-2 to TRBJ2-1; D may be TRBD1 or TRBD2 (6 bases each). V was cut by 5 bases and J by 8 bases, with 19 bases left in between. Germline loops: CDR1 SGHTA, CDR2 FQGNSA. The CDR3 totals 15 residues. The CDR3 protein is CASSAEGGFLHEQFF. In nucleotides, the CDR3 is TGTGCCAGCAGCGCCGAGGGGGGCTTTTTGCATGAGCAGTTCTTC. Full variable domain (remainder filled in from reference TRBV7-2 and TRBJ2-1): GAGVSQSPSNKVTEKGKDVELRCDPISGHTALYWYRQSLGQGLEFLIYFQGNSAPDKSGLPSDRFSAERTGGSVSTLTIQRTQQEDSAVYLCASSAEGGFLHEQFFGPGTRLTVL.

This clonotype has more than one count but fewer than ten. V usage is TRBV4-3 and J usage is TRBJ1-2, with a weak D call TRBD1 (6 bases). Trimming pared 0 bases from V and 0 bases from J, leaving 8 bases between. The germline V gene encodes CDR1 LGHNA and CDR2 YSLEER. The CDR3 runs 15 residues. The CDR3 spells CASSQDQGTNYGYTF. CDR3 nucleotides: TGCGCCAGCAGCCAAGATCAGGGGACTAACTATGGCTACACCTTC.

The rearrangement uses TRBV5-5 and TRBJ2-3; 12 positions match TRBD2. The CDR3 consists of 16 residues. The J segment lost 5 bases and the V segment lost 3 bases, leaving 7 bases of the junction unmatched. Germline V gene data show CDR1 as SGHKS and CDR2 as YYEKEE (reference sequence). The CDR3 sequence is CASSSGLAGKEDTQYF. The CDR3 nucleotides are TGTGCCAGCAGCTCCGGACTAGCGGGGAAAGAAGATACGCAGTATTTT.

This chain uses TRBV20-1 with TRBJ2-5; 7 bases agree with TRBD1. The CDR3 is 14 amino acids. CDR1 and CDR2 (germline): DFQATT, SNEGSKA (reference sequence). Trimming took 5 bases from V and 3 from J; bases not matched to a gene: 9. As DNA, the CDR3 is TGCAGTGCTCCTCCGGACAGGTGGGAAGAGACCCAGTACTTC. It specifies CSAPPDRWEETQYF.

In this sample, this clonotype turned up a few times. The V and J genes are TRBV7-9 and TRBJ1-2, with 8 bases that match TRBD1. Germline V gene lookup returns CDR1 SEHNR and CDR2 FQNEAQ (reference sequence). The CDR3 has 13 amino acids. The V segment lost 5 bases and the J segment 5 bases; nucleotides outside the gene matches: 4. CDR3 DNA sequence: TGTGCCAGCAGCCAGGGGGCTAGTTATGGCTACACCTTC. Translation: CASSQGASYGYTF. The complete variable domain, with remaining parts taken from reference TRBV7-9 and TRBJ1-2, reads DTGVSQNPRHKITKRGQNVTFRCDPISEHNRLYWYRQTLGQGPEFLTYFQNEAQLEKSRLLSDRFSAERPKGSFSTLEIQRTEQGDSAMYLCASSQGASYGYTFGSGTRLTVV.

Of note for this clonotype: A much larger clonotype is one base distant, so this may be a read error. J is TRBJ1-1 and V is TRBV7-2, with TRBD1 identical over 9 bases. CDR1 is SGHTA and CDR2 is FQGNSA in the germline V gene. V was pared by 1 base and J by 4 bases, with 10 bases of the junction left unmatched. The CDR3 runs to 17 residues. The DNA of the CDR3 is TGTGCCAGCAGCTTAGGCGGACAGGGGACGGCGACCACTGAAGCTTTCTTT. Amino acid sequence: CASSLGGQGTATTEAFF.

V and J are TRBV4-2 and TRBJ2-2, with D perhaps matching TRBD1 (6 bases). This CDR3 spans 17 amino acids. Deletions cut 1 base from V and 6 bases from J, with 18 bases between. CDR1 and CDR2 from the germline V gene are LGHNA and YNFKEQ. The CDR3 DNA sequence: TGTGCCAGCAGCCAAGCTTCAGGGGACGTGATCTCCGGGGAGCTGTTTTTT. It yields the protein CASSQASGDVISGELFF.

The chain couples TRBV6-5 to TRBJ2-3; 7 bases agree with TRBD1. Trimming removed 1 base from V and 0 bases from J; junction bases left unmatched: 4. Germline lookup yields CDR1 MNHEY and CDR2 SVGAGI. There are 16 residues in the CDR3. CDR3 protein: CASSYWTGTSTDTQYF. The CDR3 DNA sequence: TGTGCCAGCAGTTACTGGACAGGAACTAGCACAGATACGCAGTATTTT.

The chain couples TRBV7-9 to TRBJ2-2, with 8 bases identical to TRBD2. The CDR3 covers 16 residues. Unmatched junction bases numbered 10, after V lost 7 bases and J lost 3 bases. CDR1 is SEHNR and CDR2 is FQNEAQ in the germline V gene (reference sequence). The CDR3 here is CASINRGGRDTGELFF. CDR3 coding DNA: TGTGCCAGCATCAACCGGGGGGGCCGGGACACCGGGGAGCTGTTTTTT. The complete variable domain, with remaining parts taken from reference TRBV7-9 and TRBJ2-2, reads DTGVSQNPRHKITKRGQNVTFRCDPISEHNRLYWYRQTLGQGPEFLTYFQNEAQLEKSRLLSDRFSAERPKGSFSTLEIQRTEQGDSAMYLCASINRGGRDTGELFFGEGSRLTVL.

The DNA for the CDR3 is TGTGCCAGCAGCTCCGTTCTAGCGGGGCCCTTCCAAGAGACCCAGTACTTC. Translating gives CASSSVLAGPFQETQYF. V and J are TRBV11-2 and TRBJ2-5, with 9 bases matching TRBD2. Germline lookup yields CDR1 SGHAT and CDR2 FQNNGV. Unmatched junction bases numbered 10, after V lost 4 bases and J lost 1 base. The CDR3 is made up of 17 amino acids.

This clonotype showed up just once. The chain links TRBV6-4 to TRBJ2-3, with 10 bases that match TRBD2. V lost 4 bases, J lost 5 bases, and 9 bases stayed unmatched. The CDR3 contains 16 residues. The germline gives CDR1 MRHNA, CDR2 SNTAGT. CDR3 in DNA: TGTGCCAGCAGTGGAAGACTAGCGGGCCAGCGAGATACGCAGTATTTT. Translation gives CASSGRLAGQRDTQYF.

The chain is built from TRBV12-5 and TRBJ2-3; D remains ambiguous. The CDR3 is made up of 15 amino acids. V was cut by 2 bases and J by 3 bases, with 12 bases left in between. From germline, CDR1 is LGHNT and CDR2 FRNRAP. The CDR3 protein is CASGLPGLTTDTQYF. CDR3 DNA: TGTGCTAGTGGTTTGCCGGGTTTGACGACAGATACGCAGTATTTT. The variable domain in full, with the rest retrieved from reference TRBV12-5 and TRBJ2-3, is DARVTQTPRHKVTEMGQEVTMRCQPILGHNTVFWYRQTMMQGLELLAYFRNRAPLDDSGMPKDRFSAEMPDATLATLKIQPSEPRDSAVYFCASGLPGLTTDTQYFGPGTRLTVL.

For this clonotype: The junction differs from germline at one of its ends, possibly a read error. The V gene is TRBV6-6, the J gene TRBJ2-7; D could derive from TRBD1 or TRBD2 (5 bases each). Germline V gene sequence: CDR1 MNHNY, CDR2 SVGAGI (reference sequence). CDR3 length: 14 amino acids. The CDR3 coding sequence is TGTGCCAGCAACGGACATCCCGGACTCTACGAGCGGTACTTC. It yields the protein CASNGHPGLYERYF.

The J gene is TRBJ2-3, the V gene TRBV27, with a possible D match to TRBD2 (7 bases). V was clipped by 2 bases and J by 6 bases, with 18 bases between them. Germline-derived CDR1 and CDR2 are MNHEY and SMNVEV (reference sequence). The CDR3 totals 16 residues. CDR3 bases: TGTGCCAGCAGTTTAAGAGGGGGGGGGGCTTGGGATACGCAGTATTTT. This gives the protein CASSLRGGGAWDTQYF.

This clonotype was seen a handful of times. The chain combines TRBV14 with TRBJ1-4; maybe TRBD1 (5 bases). Germline CDR1 and CDR2: SGHDN and FVKESK. The ends were cut back, 1 base at V and 4 bases at J, with 13 bases in the middle. CDR3 length: 16 amino acids. The CDR3 protein is CASSQGSGLSNEKLFF. The CDR3 DNA sequence: TGTGCCAGCAGCCAAGGATCGGGACTGAGTAATGAAAAACTGTTTTTT.